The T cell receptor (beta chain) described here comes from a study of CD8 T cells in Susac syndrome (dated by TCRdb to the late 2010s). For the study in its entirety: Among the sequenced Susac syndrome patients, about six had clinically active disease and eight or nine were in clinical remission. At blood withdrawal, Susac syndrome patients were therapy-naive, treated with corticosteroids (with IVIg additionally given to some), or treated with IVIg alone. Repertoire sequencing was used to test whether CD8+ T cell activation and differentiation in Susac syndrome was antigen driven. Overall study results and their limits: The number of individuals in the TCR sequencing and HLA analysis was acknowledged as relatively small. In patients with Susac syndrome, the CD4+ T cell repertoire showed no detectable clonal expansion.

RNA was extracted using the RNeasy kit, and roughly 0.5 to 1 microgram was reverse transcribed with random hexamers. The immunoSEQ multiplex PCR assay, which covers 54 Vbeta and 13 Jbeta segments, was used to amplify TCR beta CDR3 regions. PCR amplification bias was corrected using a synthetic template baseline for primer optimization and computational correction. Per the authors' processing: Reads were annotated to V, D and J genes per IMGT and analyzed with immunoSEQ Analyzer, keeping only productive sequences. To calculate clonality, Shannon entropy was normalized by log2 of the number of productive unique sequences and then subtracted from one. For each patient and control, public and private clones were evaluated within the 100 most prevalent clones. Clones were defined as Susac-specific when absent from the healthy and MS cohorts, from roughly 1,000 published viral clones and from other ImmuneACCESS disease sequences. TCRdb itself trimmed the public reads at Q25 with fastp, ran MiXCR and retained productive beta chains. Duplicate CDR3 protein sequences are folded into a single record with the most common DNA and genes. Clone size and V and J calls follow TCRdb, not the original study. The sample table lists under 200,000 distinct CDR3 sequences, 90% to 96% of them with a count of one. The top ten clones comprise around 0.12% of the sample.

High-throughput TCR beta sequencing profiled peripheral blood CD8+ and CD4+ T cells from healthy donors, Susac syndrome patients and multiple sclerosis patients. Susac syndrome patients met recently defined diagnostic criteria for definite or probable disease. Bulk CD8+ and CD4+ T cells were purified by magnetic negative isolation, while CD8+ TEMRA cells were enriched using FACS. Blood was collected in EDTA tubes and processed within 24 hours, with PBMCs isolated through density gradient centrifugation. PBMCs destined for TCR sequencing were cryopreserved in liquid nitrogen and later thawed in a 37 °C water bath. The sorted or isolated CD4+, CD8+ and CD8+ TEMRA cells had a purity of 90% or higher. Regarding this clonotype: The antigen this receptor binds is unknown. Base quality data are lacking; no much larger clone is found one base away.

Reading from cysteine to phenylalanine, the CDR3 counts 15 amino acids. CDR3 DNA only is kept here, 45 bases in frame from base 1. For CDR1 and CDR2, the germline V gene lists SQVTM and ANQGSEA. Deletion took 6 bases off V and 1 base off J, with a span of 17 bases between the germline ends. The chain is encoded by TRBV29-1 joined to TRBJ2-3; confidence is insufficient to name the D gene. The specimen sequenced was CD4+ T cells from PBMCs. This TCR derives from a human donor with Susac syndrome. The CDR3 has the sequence CSVRQLPPRTDTQYF. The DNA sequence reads TGCAGCGTGCGACAACTTCCGCCGCGCACAGATACGCAGTATTTT.